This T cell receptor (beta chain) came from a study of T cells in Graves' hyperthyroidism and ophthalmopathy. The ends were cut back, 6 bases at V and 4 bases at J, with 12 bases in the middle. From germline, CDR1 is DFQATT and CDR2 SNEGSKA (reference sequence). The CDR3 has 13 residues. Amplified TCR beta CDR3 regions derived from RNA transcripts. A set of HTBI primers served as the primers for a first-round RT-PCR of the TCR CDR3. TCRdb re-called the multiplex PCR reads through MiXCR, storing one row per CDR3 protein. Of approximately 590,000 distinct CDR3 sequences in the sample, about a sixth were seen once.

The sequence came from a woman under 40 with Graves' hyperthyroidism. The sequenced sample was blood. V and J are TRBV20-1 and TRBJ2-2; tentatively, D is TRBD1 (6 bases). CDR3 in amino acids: CSAPQGGTGELFF. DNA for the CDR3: TGCAGTGCCCCACAAGGGGGCACCGGGGAGCTGTTTTTT.